A single sample gave rise to the 16 T cell receptor beta chains below, sequenced in a study of beta chain features in type 1 diabetes. Since all of the isolated RNA was reverse transcribed, expressed TCRB transcripts were what got sequenced. This table comes from immunoSEQ multiplex PCR, and its TCRdb copy is limited to in-frame clones, with some not included. The table has approximately 60,000 clones, around 53% seen once. For these TCRs, the target antigens are not known. Study-wide results and caveats: Researchers report that Type 1 diabetes patients had moderately but significantly shorter TCRB CDR3s across all four CD4+ subsets.

What was sequenced was Tregs from blood. The origin of the receptors is a woman aged 40 to 50 with type 1 diabetes.

The J gene is TRBJ1-5, the V gene TRBV5-4; D might be TRBD1 (6 bases). Germline lookup yields CDR1 SGHNT and CDR2 YYREEE (reference sequence). V lost 5 bases and J 1 base, leaving 16 bases between the germline ends. CDR3 size: 16 residues. The CDR3 DNA is TGTGCCAGCAGTTCACAGGGAAGCGGCAGCAATCAGCCCCAGCATTTT. It translates to CASSSQGSGSNQPQHF.

In its sample, this clone was seen a few times. The CDR3 sequence: CAWGDSSYEQYF. DNA for the CDR3: TGTGCCTGGGGGGACAGCTCCTACGAGCAGTACTTC. This chain uses TRBV30 with TRBJ2-7; 7 positions match TRBD1. After removal of 5 bases from V and 0 bases from J, the junction contained 1 base not matched to a gene. Germline CDR1 and CDR2: GTSNPN and SVGIG (reference sequence). This CDR3 has 12 residues.

The sample holds a few counts of this clone. V and J are TRBV7-2 and TRBJ1-1; TRBD1 might be the D (6 bases). V was clipped by 5 bases and J by 8 bases, with 18 bases between them. Germline V lookup: CDR1 SGHTA, CDR2 FQGNSA. CDR3 length: 14 residues. The CDR3 DNA follows: TGTGCCAGCAGCCCAAGAGGGGGAACGCCCGAAGCTTTCTTT. Amino acid sequence: CASSPRGGTPEAFF.

This clone was counted only a few times. The rearrangement links TRBV29-1 to TRBJ2-2, with D perhaps matching TRBD1 (7 bases). V lost 7 bases, J lost 5 bases, and 20 bases lay in between. CDR1 and CDR2 (germline): SQVTM, ANQGSEA. The CDR3 is made up of 15 amino acids. CDR3 protein: CSAAGPGQQTGELFF. The CDR3 nucleotides are TGCAGCGCTGCGGGACCGGGACAGCAAACCGGGGAGCTGTTTTTT.

The genes are TRBV9 and TRBJ1-1; possibly TRBD1 for D (6 bases). Between the trimmed V and J ends, which lost 9 bases and 5 bases, there was a span of 23 bases. From germline, CDR1 is SGDLS and CDR2 YYNGEE. The CDR3 runs to 15 residues. CDR3 amino acids: CATSPGQGRGTEAFF. In DNA, the CDR3 is TGTGCCACCAGTCCTGGGCAGGGGCGAGGGACTGAAGCTTTCTTT.

This clone has only a few counts. The J gene is TRBJ2-1, the V gene TRBV7-2; 8 bases map to TRBD1. Germline values: CDR1 SGHTA, CDR2 FQGNSA. The ends lost 1 base at V and 5 bases at J; junction bases unmatched: 7. The CDR3 sequence is 16 residues long. CDR3: CASSLGGDRYDNEQFF. The CDR3 region has the DNA TGTGCCAGCAGCTTAGGGGGGGACAGGTACGACAATGAGCAGTTCTTC.

V gene TRBV7-9 combines with J gene TRBJ1-1; D is uncertain. The V and J ends lost 4 bases and 1 base respectively, with 7 bases between them. Germline CDR1 reads SEHNR; CDR2 reads FQNEAQ (reference sequence). This CDR3 has 13 residues. CDR3 loop: CASSSDWNTEAFF. CDR3 DNA: TGTGCCAGCAGCTCGGACTGGAACACTGAAGCTTTCTTT.

The chain combines TRBV6-6 with TRBJ2-7; 11 bases align to TRBD2. This CDR3 comprises 15 residues. V was pared by 0 bases and J by 8 bases, with 6 bases of the junction left unmatched. Germline V gene sequence: CDR1 MNHNY, CDR2 SVGAGI (reference sequence). The CDR3 bases are TGTGCCAGCAGTTACTCCCCCGGACTAGCGGGCAAGCAGTACTTC. Its translation: CASSYSPGLAGKQYF.

The chain couples TRBV7-2 to TRBJ2-1; TRBD2 matches at 11 bases. Germline-derived CDR1 and CDR2 are SGHTA and FQGNSA. The J segment lost 7 bases and the V segment lost 2 bases, leaving 13 bases of the junction unmatched. The CDR3 has 18 residues. CDR3 in amino acids: CASSLYLSGREGRNEQFF. For the CDR3, the DNA is TGTGCCAGCAGCTTATACCTTAGCGGGAGGGAGGGCCGTAATGAGCAGTTCTTC.

The gene calls are TRBV5-5 and TRBJ2-1, with D unclear. Germline V lookup: CDR1 SGHKS, CDR2 YYEKEE (reference sequence). V was clipped by 2 bases and J by 0 bases, with 12 bases between them. The CDR3 spans 16 residues. The chain's CDR3 is CASSFGLTTSYNEQFF. The CDR3 coding sequence is TGTGCCAGCAGCTTTGGATTGACAACCTCCTACAATGAGCAGTTCTTC. Using reference TRBV5-5 and TRBJ2-1 for the parts outside the CDR3, the full variable domain is DAGVTQSPTHLIKTRGQQVTLRCSPISGHKSVSWYQQVLGQGPQFIFQYYEKEERGRGNFPDRFSARQFPNYSSELNVNALLLGDSALYLCASSFGLTTSYNEQFFGPGTRLTVL.

The chain joins TRBV5-4 to TRBJ2-7; 9 nucleotides agree with TRBD1. Trimming removed 4 bases from V and 4 bases from J; junction bases left unmatched: 9. The CDR3 length is 15 residues. Germline V CDR1 and CDR2: SGHNT, YYREEE (reference sequence). In DNA, the CDR3 is TGTGCCAGCAGCCCCTCCGGGACAGGGACATACGAGCAGTACTTC. It translates to CASSPSGTGTYEQYF. Looking up the rest from reference TRBV5-4 and TRBJ2-7 gives the full variable domain: ETGVTQSPTHLIKTRGQQVTLRCSSQSGHNTVSWYQQALGQGPQFIFQYYREEENGRGNFPPRFSGLQFPNYSSELNVNALELDDSALYLCASSPSGTGTYEQYFGPGTRLTVT.

This clone was seen only a few times. V usage is TRBV25-1 and J usage is TRBJ1-5, with D perhaps TRBD1 (6 bases). Looked up from germline, CDR1 is MGHDK and CDR2 is SYGVNS. V lost 8 bases and J 5 bases, leaving 16 bases between the germline ends. The CDR3 is made up of 14 amino acids. The CDR3 coding sequence is TGTGCCAGCCAGCCTACGGACAGCTATCAGCCCCAGCATTTT. Translation: CASQPTDSYQPQHF.

This clone has just a few counts. The chain couples TRBV27 to TRBJ2-1; maybe TRBD1 (6 bases). This CDR3 contains 13 residues. Germline assignment: CDR1 MNHEY and CDR2 SMNVEV (reference sequence). V was pared by 4 bases and J by 13 bases, with 17 bases between. The CDR3 bases are TGTGCCAGCAGTTACAGGGCACGTGCCCCCCAGTTCTTC. Translating it yields CASSYRARAPQFF.

The table lists this clone with a count of one. V usage is TRBV7-9 and J usage is TRBJ1-2; 9 nucleotides line up with TRBD1. The V gene end was trimmed by 5 bases and the J gene end by 6 bases; junction bases not matched to a gene: 13. This CDR3 has 16 amino acids. The germline V gene encodes CDR1 SEHNR and CDR2 FQNEAQ (reference sequence). In nucleotides, the CDR3 is TGTGCCAGCAGCCCAACCGGGGGGCGACAGGGGGATGGCTACACCTTC. Amino acid sequence: CASSPTGGRQGDGYTF.

The rearrangement uses TRBV7-9 and TRBJ1-1; D may be TRBD1 (5 bases). The V gene lost 1 base and the J gene lost 5 bases, with 11 bases spanning the gap. The CDR3 contains 14 residues. The germline gives CDR1 SEHNR, CDR2 FQNEAQ (reference sequence). The CDR3 nucleotides are TGTGCCAGCAGCTTAGGCAGGGTTAGGACTGAAGCTTTCTTT. Translation gives CASSLGRVRTEAFF. The variable domain in full, completed from reference TRBV7-9 and TRBJ1-1, reads DTGVSQNPRHKITKRGQNVTFRCDPISEHNRLYWYRQTLGQGPEFLTYFQNEAQLEKSRLLSDRFSAERPKGSFSTLEIQRTEQGDSAMYLCASSLGRVRTEAFFGQGTRLTVV.

This chain joins TRBV4-1 and TRBJ2-3; tentative D call: TRBD2 (6 bases). Deletions cut 4 bases from V and 4 bases from J, with 21 bases between. This CDR3 comprises 17 residues. Germline loops: CDR1 MGHRA, CDR2 YSYEKL. The CDR3 coding sequence is TGCGCCAGCAGCCTCTCGGGACTCTTGAGTGTGGCAGATACGCAGTATTTT. Its protein product is CASSLSGLLSVADTQYF.